The 14 T cell receptor beta chains below all came from one sample that was sequenced in a study of CD8+CD57+ T cells in acquired aplastic anemia. Patients chosen for sequencing had shown CD8+CD57+ cell expansion by flow cytometry. TCR beta VDJ and CDR3 profiling used genomic DNA as template. Using its own MiXCR run on the reads, TCRdb lists one record per CDR3 protein. The table records approximately 98,000 distinct CDR3 sequences, roughly two thirds of them present only once. Sample: sorted CD4+, CD8+, or CD8+CD57+ T cells (not recorded which) from PBMCs. These receptors were obtained from a human donor with aplastic anemia.

V and J are TRBV7-2 and TRBJ1-6; 8 bases fit TRBD1. Trimming took 5 bases from V and 14 from J; bases not matched to a gene: 5. The CDR3 has 12 amino acids. From germline, CDR1 is SGHTA and CDR2 FQGNSA. The CDR3 bases are TGTGCCAGCAGCCGGACAGGGCTTTCCCTCCACTTT. Translating it yields CASSRTGLSLHF.

The chain employs TRBV24-1 and TRBJ2-1; 7 bases match TRBD1. J gave up 10 bases and V 4 bases, and 9 bases lay outside the gene matches. CDR3 length: 14 amino acids. Germline V gene lookup returns CDR1 KGHDR and CDR2 SFDVKD. CDR3 sequence: CATSDRQGVGEQFF. The CDR3 DNA reads as TGTGCCACCAGTGACCGACAGGGAGTAGGGGAGCAGTTCTTC.

Written as DNA, the CDR3 is TGCAGCGTTGAAGCCTCAGGGCAAAGCGAGCAGTACTTC. Amino acid sequence: CSVEASGQSEQYF. This chain uses TRBV29-1 with TRBJ2-5, with D perhaps matching TRBD1 (5 bases). The tail of the sequence fits TRBJ2-7 better, so the J call may be wrong. In germline, CDR1 is SQVTM, CDR2 ANQGSEA. The CDR3 is 13 residues long.

The genes are TRBV24-1 and TRBJ2-3; 7 bases line up with TRBD1. The CDR3 runs 16 residues. Germline assignment: CDR1 KGHDR and CDR2 SFDVKD. Losses at the gene ends were 3 bases for V and 8 bases for J; bases not matched to a gene: 13. The CDR3 nucleotides read TGTGCCACCAGTGATACACGGACAGGTCCCTCGGGTACGCAGTATTTT. Protein sequence: CATSDTRTGPSGTQYF.

This chain connects TRBV9 to TRBJ2-1; the match to TRBD2 covers 10 bases. The CDR3 loop spans 18 amino acids. Germline V gene data show CDR1 as SGDLS and CDR2 as YYNGEE. J was trimmed by 7 bases and V by 0 bases; bases with no gene match: 13. The CDR3 reads CASSVEESPGLATNEQFF. DNA of the CDR3: TGTGCCAGCAGCGTAGAGGAGTCCCCGGGACTAGCGACGAATGAGCAGTTCTTC.

In this sample, this clonotype turned up a few times. This chain connects TRBV7-9 to TRBJ1-2, with a possible D match to TRBD1 (6 bases). This CDR3 has 11 residues. Germline CDR1 reads SEHNR; CDR2 reads FQNEAQ (reference sequence). V was shortened by 2 bases and J by 9 bases, with 7 bases between the two germline ends. This CDR3 is CASSLQGSYTF. For the CDR3, the DNA is TGTGCCAGCAGCTTACAGGGGAGCTACACCTTC.

This chain joins TRBV25-1 and TRBJ1-4, with no clear D. With 0 bases removed from V and 2 bases from J, the gap between germline ends came to 7 bases. Germline V gene data show CDR1 as MGHDK and CDR2 as SYGVNS. CDR3 size: 15 residues. CDR3 amino acids: CASSEYRNTNEKLFF. Written as DNA, the CDR3 is TGTGCCAGCAGTGAATATAGGAACACTAATGAAAAACTGTTTTTT.

Details on this clonotype: A much more abundant neighbour one base away suggests this may be a read error. This sequence joins TRBV5-6 and TRBJ1-1; no clear D gene. The length of the CDR3 is 13 residues. Trimming took off 0 bases at V and 10 bases at J, with 13 bases between the two ends. Germline V gene data show CDR1 as SGHDT and CDR2 as YYEEEE. The CDR3 reads CASSLENSLVAFF. The CDR3 DNA follows: TGTGCCAGCAGCTTGGAAAACAGTCTTGTAGCTTTCTTT. The variable domain in full, completed from reference TRBV5-6 and TRBJ1-1, reads DAGVTQSPTHLIKTRGQQVTLRCSPKSGHDTVSWYQQALGQGPQFIFQYYEEEERQRGNFPDRFSGHQFPNYSSELNVNALLLGDSALYLCASSLENSLVAFFGQGTRLTVV.

Ten or more counts support this clonotype. V and J are TRBV6-4 and TRBJ2-7, with 8 positions matching TRBD1. CDR1 is MRHNA, CDR2 SNTAGT, per germline. With V trimmed by 5 bases and J by 1 base, 4 bases remained unmatched. The CDR3 consists of 14 residues. The CDR3 region has the DNA TGTGCCAGCAGTCCGGGACAGGAATCCTACGAGCAGTACTTC. Encoded protein: CASSPGQESYEQYF.

This clonotype turned up a few times. The V and J genes are TRBV24-1 and TRBJ2-1; no clear D gene. The CDR3 extends over 11 amino acids. CDR1 is KGHDR and CDR2 is SFDVKD in the germline V gene. The ends were cut back, 4 bases at V and 7 bases at J, with 4 bases in the middle. CDR3 sequence reads: CATSDGNEQFF. DNA of the CDR3: TGTGCCACCAGTGACGGGAATGAGCAGTTCTTC.

This sequence joins TRBV25-1 and TRBJ2-7; D is perhaps TRBD1 or TRBD2 (5 bases each). Looked up from germline, CDR1 is MGHDK and CDR2 is SYGVNS. Trimming removed 3 bases from V and 2 bases from J, with 20 bases in between. This CDR3 is 17 amino acids long. Written as DNA, the CDR3 is TGTGCCAGCAGTGACCAAGGGACCGGGACGGCGGCCTACGAGCAGTACTTC. This sequence encodes CASSDQGTGTAAYEQYF.

This clonotype was recorded once. J is TRBJ1-5 and V is TRBV7-2; D call uncertain. The length of the CDR3 is 15 residues. Trimming cost V 5 bases and J 0 bases, with 11 bases left between them. Looked up from germline, CDR1 is SGHTA and CDR2 is FQGNSA. CDR3 nucleotide sequence: TGTGCCAGCAGCCGGAGGTTTGATAGCAATCAGCCCCAGCATTTT. Translated, it gives CASSRRFDSNQPQHF. The whole variable domain, remainder taken from reference TRBV7-2 and TRBJ1-5, is GAGVSQSPSNKVTEKGKDVELRCDPISGHTALYWYRQSLGQGLEFLIYFQGNSAPDKSGLPSDRFSAERTGGSVSTLTIQRTQQEDSAVYLCASSRRFDSNQPQHFGDGTRLSIL.

This clonotype has a count of ten or more. This sequence joins TRBV20-1 and TRBJ1-5; no clear D gene. V lost 1 base and J lost 2, with 6 bases in between. The germline CDR1 and CDR2 sequences are DFQATT and SNEGSKA (reference sequence). The CDR3 runs 13 residues. CDR3 sequence: CSARAGGNQPQHF. CDR3 DNA sequence: TGCAGTGCTAGAGCCGGGGGCAATCAGCCCCAGCATTTT.

The chain carries TRBV5-4 and TRBJ1-2; unclear D gene. The V end lost 1 base, the J end lost 4 bases, and 8 bases lay between the germline ends. The CDR3 has 13 residues. Germline CDR1 and CDR2: SGHNT and YYREEE (reference sequence). The CDR3 DNA reads as TGTGCCAGCAGCTTGAAGGGAGGCTATGGCTACACCTTC. Encoded protein: CASSLKGGYGYTF.